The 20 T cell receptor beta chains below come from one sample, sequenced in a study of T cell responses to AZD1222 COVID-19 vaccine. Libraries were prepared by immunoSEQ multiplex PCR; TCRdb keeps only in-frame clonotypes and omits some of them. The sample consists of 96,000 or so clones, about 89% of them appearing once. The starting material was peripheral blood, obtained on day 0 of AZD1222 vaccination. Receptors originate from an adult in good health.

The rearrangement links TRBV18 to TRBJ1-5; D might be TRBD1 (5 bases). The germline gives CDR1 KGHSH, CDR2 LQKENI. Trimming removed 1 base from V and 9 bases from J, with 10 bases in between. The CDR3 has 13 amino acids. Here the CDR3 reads CASSPRGVPPQHF. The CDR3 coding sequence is TGTGCCAGCTCACCACGGGGGGTTCCGCCCCAGCATTTT.

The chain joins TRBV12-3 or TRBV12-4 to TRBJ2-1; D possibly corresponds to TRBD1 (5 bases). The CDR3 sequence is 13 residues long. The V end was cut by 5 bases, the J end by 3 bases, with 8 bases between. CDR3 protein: CASSPTGYNEQFF. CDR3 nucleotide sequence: TGTGCCAGCAGTCCTACAGGCTACAATGAGCAGTTCTTC.

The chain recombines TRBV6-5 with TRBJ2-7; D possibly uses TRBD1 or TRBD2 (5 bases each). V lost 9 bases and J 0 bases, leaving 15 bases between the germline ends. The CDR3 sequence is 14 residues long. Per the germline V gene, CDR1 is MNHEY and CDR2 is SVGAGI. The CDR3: CASTGTLPSYEQYF. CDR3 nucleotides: TGTGCCAGTACCGGGACGCTACCCTCCTACGAGCAGTACTTC.

The CDR3 DNA reads as TGTGCCAGCGGCGTCGGGGGCAATTCACCCCTCCACTTT. It yields the protein CASGVGGNSPLHF. The J gene is TRBJ1-6, the V gene TRBV7-8, with D perhaps TRBD1 (6 bases). Between the trimmed V and J ends, which lost 8 bases and 7 bases, there was a span of 12 bases. CDR1 and CDR2 (germline): SGHVS, FQNEAQ. The CDR3 is 13 residues long.

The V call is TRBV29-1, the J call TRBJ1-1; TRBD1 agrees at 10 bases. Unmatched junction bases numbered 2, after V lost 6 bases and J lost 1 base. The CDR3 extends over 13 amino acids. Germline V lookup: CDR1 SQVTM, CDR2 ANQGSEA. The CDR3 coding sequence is TGCAGCGTCGGGACAGGGGCGAACACTGAAGCTTTCTTT. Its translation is CSVGTGANTEAFF.

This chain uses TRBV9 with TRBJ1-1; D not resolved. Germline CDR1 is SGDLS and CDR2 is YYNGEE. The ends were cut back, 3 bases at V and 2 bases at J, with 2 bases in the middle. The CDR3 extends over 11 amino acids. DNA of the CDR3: TGTGCCAGCAGCGCAAACACTGAAGCTTTCTTT. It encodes CASSANTEAFF.

In nucleotides, the CDR3 is TGTGCCAGCGAGTCAGGGGAGTTGACTGAAGCTTTCTTT. Amino acids: CASESGELTEAFF. The rearrangement links TRBV6-5 to TRBJ1-1, with a weak D call TRBD1 (6 bases). Germline V gene data show CDR1 as MNHEY and CDR2 as SVGAGI. The CDR3 loop spans 13 amino acids. V was cut by 8 bases and J by 5 bases, with 15 bases left in between.

CDR3: CASSLPGTATYEQYF. Here the CDR3 DNA reads TGTGCCAGCAGCTTACCCGGGACAGCTACCTACGAGCAGTACTTC. The V gene is TRBV7-2, the J gene TRBJ2-7; 7 nucleotides line up with TRBD1. Germline CDR1 SGHTA, CDR2 FQGNSA. Losses at the gene ends were 2 bases for V and 2 bases for J; bases not matched to a gene: 6. This CDR3 has 15 residues.

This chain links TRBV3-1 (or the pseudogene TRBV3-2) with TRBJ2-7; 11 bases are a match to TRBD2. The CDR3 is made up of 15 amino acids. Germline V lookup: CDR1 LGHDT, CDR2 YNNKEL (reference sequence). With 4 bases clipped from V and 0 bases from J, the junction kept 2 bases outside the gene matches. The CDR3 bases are TGTGCCAGCAGCCTGGGACTAGCGGCCTCCTACGAGCAGTACTTC. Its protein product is CASSLGLAASYEQYF.

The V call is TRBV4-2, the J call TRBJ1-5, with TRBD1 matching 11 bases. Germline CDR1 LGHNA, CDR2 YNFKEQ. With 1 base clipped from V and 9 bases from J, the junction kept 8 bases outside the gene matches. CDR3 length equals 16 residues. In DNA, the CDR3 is TGTGCCAGCAGCCAAGCGGGACAGGGGGAGTTATGGCCCCAGCATTTT. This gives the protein CASSQAGQGELWPQHF.

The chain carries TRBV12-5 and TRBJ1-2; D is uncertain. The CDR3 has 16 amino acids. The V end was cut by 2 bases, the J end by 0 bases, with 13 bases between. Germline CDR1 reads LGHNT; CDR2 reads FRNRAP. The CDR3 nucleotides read TGTGCTAGTGGTTTGTCCATCGTCAATCCTAACTATGGCTACACCTTC. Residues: CASGLSIVNPNYGYTF.

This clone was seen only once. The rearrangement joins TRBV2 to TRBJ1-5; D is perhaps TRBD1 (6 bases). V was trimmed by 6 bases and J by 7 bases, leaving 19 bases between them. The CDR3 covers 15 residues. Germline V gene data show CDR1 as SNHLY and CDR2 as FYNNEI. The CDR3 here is CASSGPTGIGQPQHF. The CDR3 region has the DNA TGTGCCAGCAGCGGACCCACAGGGATAGGACAGCCCCAGCATTTT.

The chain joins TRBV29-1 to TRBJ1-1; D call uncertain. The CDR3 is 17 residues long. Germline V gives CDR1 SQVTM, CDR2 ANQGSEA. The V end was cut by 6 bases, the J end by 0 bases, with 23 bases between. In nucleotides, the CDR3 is TGCAGCGTCGGAGGGATCCCTTCGTTGTCTATGAACACTGAAGCTTTCTTT. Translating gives CSVGGIPSLSMNTEAFF.

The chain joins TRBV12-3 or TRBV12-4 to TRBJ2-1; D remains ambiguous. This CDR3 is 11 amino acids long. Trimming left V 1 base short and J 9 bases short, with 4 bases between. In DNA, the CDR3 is TGTGCCAGCAGTTTAGGCTTTGAGCAGTTCTTC. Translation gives CASSLGFEQFF.

CDR3 sequence (DNA): TGTGCCAGCAGCTTCGGACCAAACACTGAAGCTTTCTTT. It is translated as CASSFGPNTEAFF. V gene TRBV7-3 combines with J gene TRBJ1-1, with D unclear. V gave up 3 bases and J gave up 2 bases, with 7 bases separating them. Germline CDR1 is SGHTA and CDR2 is FQGTGA. The CDR3 totals 13 residues.

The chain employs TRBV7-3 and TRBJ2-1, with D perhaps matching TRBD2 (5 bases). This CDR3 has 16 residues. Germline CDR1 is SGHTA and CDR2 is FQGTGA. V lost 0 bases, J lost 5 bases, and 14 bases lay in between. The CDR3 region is CASSLTASGGDNEQFF. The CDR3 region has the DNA TGTGCCAGCAGCTTAACGGCCAGCGGAGGAGACAATGAGCAGTTCTTC.

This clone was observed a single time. CDR3 in amino acids: CASSPGGLDGYTF. For the CDR3, the DNA is TGTGCCAGCAGCCCGGGGGGTCTAGATGGCTACACCTTC. The rearrangement links TRBV6-5 to TRBJ1-2, with TRBD1 as a possible D gene (5 bases). Trimming cost V 6 bases and J 6 bases, with 14 bases left between them. Germline V gene lookup returns CDR1 MNHEY and CDR2 SVGAGI. This CDR3 has 13 residues.

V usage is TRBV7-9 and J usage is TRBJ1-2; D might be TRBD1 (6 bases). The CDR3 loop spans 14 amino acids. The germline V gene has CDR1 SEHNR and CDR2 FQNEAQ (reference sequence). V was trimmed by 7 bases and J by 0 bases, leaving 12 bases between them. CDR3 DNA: TGTGCCAGCAACGACGGACAGACTAACTATGGCTACACCTTC. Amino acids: CASNDGQTNYGYTF.

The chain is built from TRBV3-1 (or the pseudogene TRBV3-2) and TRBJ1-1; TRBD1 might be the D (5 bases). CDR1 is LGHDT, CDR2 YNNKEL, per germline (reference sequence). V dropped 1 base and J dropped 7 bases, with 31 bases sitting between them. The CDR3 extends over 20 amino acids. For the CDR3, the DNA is TGTGCCAGCAGCCAAGGAGTCGCACAGGTCAAAAACTATGTACCCCATGAAGCTTTCTTT. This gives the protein CASSQGVAQVKNYVPHEAFF.

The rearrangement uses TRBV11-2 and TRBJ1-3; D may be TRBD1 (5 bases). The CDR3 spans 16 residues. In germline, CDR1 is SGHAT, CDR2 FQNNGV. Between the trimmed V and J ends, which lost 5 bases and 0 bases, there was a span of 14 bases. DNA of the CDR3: TGTGCCAGCAGCCCCAACCTAGGGACCTCTGGAAACACCATATATTTT. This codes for CASSPNLGTSGNTIYF.